What follows are 23 T cell receptor beta chains derived from one specimen sequenced in a study of blood T cell repertoires in COVID-19. Only in-frame clones appear in the TCRdb table, and some are missing; sequencing was by immunoSEQ multiplex PCR. The sample consists of about 300,000 clones, 87% of them appearing once. Sequenced: PBMCs or T cells enriched from blood (not recorded which). The receptors were gathered from a woman aged 25 to 39 who had recovered from COVID-19.

This clone was seen only once. The chain carries TRBV19 and TRBJ1-3; TRBD1 matches at 7 bases. The junction had 5 bases not matched to a gene; V was cut back by 2 bases and J by 4 bases. Germline V gene sequence: CDR1 LNHDA, CDR2 SQIVND (reference sequence). The CDR3 extends over 15 amino acids. As DNA, the CDR3 is TGTGCCAGTAGTATAAACCGGGACAGAGGAAACACCATATATTTT. This translates into CASSINRDRGNTIYF. The full variable domain, rest sourced from reference TRBV19 and TRBJ1-3, is DGGITQSPKYLFRKEGQNVTLSCEQNLNHDAMYWYRQDPGQGLRLIYYSQIVNDFQKGDIAEGYSVSREKKESFPLTVTSAQKNPTAFYLCASSINRDRGNTIYFGEGSWLTVV.

A remark on this clone: Other DNA sequences from this sample encode an identical CDR3 as well. The V gene is TRBV30, the J gene TRBJ1-1, with D possibly matching TRBD1 (5 bases). Germline lookup yields CDR1 GTSNPN and CDR2 SVGIG (reference sequence). V lost 2 bases and J 3 bases, leaving 10 bases between the germline ends. The CDR3 consists of 13 residues. The CDR3 region is CAWSRRRDTEAFF. In nucleotides, the CDR3 is TGTGCCTGGAGTCGCCGCAGGGACACTGAAGCTTTCTTT.

The chain combines TRBV12-3 or TRBV12-4 with TRBJ2-1; D not certain. V lost 6 bases to trimming and J lost 9 bases, with 9 bases between them. This CDR3 has 11 amino acids. CDR3 nucleotides: TGTGCCAGCAGGAGAGGATTTGAGCAGTTCTTC. Translating gives CASRRGFEQFF.

This sequence joins TRBV30 and TRBJ1-1; D possibly corresponds to TRBD1 (5 bases). The V end lost 0 bases, the J end lost 4 bases, and 9 bases lay between the germline ends. Germline values: CDR1 GTSNPN, CDR2 SVGIG (reference sequence). This CDR3 is 13 amino acids long. The chain's CDR3 is CAWSVRGGTEAFF. The CDR3 nucleotides read TGTGCCTGGAGTGTACGCGGGGGCACTGAAGCTTTCTTT.

The chain carries TRBV10-3 and TRBJ1-2, with D tentatively TRBD1 (6 bases). V lost 3 bases, J lost 6 bases, and 14 bases lay in between. The germline CDR1 and CDR2 sequences are ENHRY and SYGVKD. The CDR3 loop spans 14 amino acids. The CDR3 here is CAISDPGQVDGYTF. The CDR3 DNA reads TGTGCCATCAGTGACCCGGGACAAGTGGATGGCTACACCTTC.

The V and J genes are TRBV5-1 and TRBJ1-2; 7 bases map to TRBD1. The J segment lost 5 bases and the V segment lost 5 bases, leaving 9 bases of the junction unmatched. Germline CDR1 SGHRS, CDR2 YFSETQ. CDR3 length: 14 amino acids. The CDR3 region is CASSSRTGGYGYTF. The CDR3 DNA reads as TGCGCCAGCAGTTCCCGGACAGGAGGGTATGGCTACACCTTC.

The rearrangement joins TRBV6-5 to TRBJ1-1; 8 nucleotides match TRBD1. J gave up 4 bases and V 2 bases, and 3 bases lay outside the gene matches. CDR1 and CDR2 (germline): MNHEY, SVGAGI. This CDR3 comprises 14 residues. The DNA for the CDR3 is TGTGCCAGCAGTTACGGTACAGGGGGCACTGAAGCTTTCTTT. Translating gives CASSYGTGGTEAFF.

The V gene is TRBV6-5, the J gene TRBJ2-1; 7 bases align to TRBD1. This CDR3 is built from 15 residues. J was trimmed by 0 bases and V by 2 bases; bases with no gene match: 1. Germline V gives CDR1 MNHEY, CDR2 SVGAGI. The CDR3 nucleotides read TGTGCCAGCAGTTACCAGGGGGACTCCTACAATGAGCAGTTCTTC. Translating it yields CASSYQGDSYNEQFF.

With respect to this clone: At one end, the junction sequence differs from germline, possibly due to a read error. The rearrangement uses TRBV6-2 or TRBV6-3 and TRBJ2-1; 9 positions match TRBD1. This CDR3 is 16 amino acids long. From germline, CDR1 is MNHEY and CDR2 SVGEGT. The CDR3 reads CASSDSGTGPYNEQFF. The CDR3 DNA follows: TGTGCCAGCAGTGACTCGGGGACAGGGCCTTACAATGAGCAGTTCTTC.

The rearrangement links TRBV9 to TRBJ1-6, with TRBD1 matching over 7 bases. Germline trimming cut 0 bases from V and 6 bases from J; bases unmatched to any gene: 3. The CDR3 length is 15 residues. The germline gives CDR1 SGDLS, CDR2 YYNGEE. Written as DNA, the CDR3 is TGTGCCAGCAGCGTAGAAGCAGGGGGTAATTCACCCCTCCACTTT. Protein product: CASSVEAGGNSPLHF.

This sequence joins TRBV9 and TRBJ2-7; D is ambiguous. The V gene lost 0 bases and the J gene lost 7 bases, with 14 bases spanning the gap. The CDR3 runs to 14 residues. The germline V gene has CDR1 SGDLS and CDR2 YYNGEE. The CDR3 sequence is CASSVGGADKEQYF. In DNA, the CDR3 is TGTGCCAGCAGCGTAGGAGGTGCGGATAAGGAGCAGTACTTC.

The chain has TRBV6-2 or TRBV6-3 and TRBJ1-2; 9 bases fit TRBD1. CDR3 length: 16 amino acids. Germline V gene sequence: CDR1 MNHEY, CDR2 SVGEGT. J was trimmed by 7 bases and V by 4 bases; bases with no gene match: 13. The CDR3 protein is CASSSGTGMGLPGYTF. The CDR3 DNA reads as TGTGCCAGCAGTTCGGGGACAGGGATGGGATTACCTGGCTACACCTTC.

The chain is built from TRBV7-3 and TRBJ1-2; 8 positions agree with TRBD1. CDR1 is SGHTA and CDR2 is FQGTGA in the germline V gene. The CDR3 contains 13 residues. J was trimmed by 8 bases and V by 5 bases; bases with no gene match: 7. In nucleotides, the CDR3 is TGTGCCAGCAGCAATCCGGACAGGGACGGCTACACCTTC. Amino acid sequence: CASSNPDRDGYTF. Complete variable domain (other parts from reference TRBV7-3 and TRBJ1-2): GAGVSQTPSNKVTEKGKYVELRCDPISGHTALYWYRQSLGQGPEFLIYFQGTGAADDSGLPNDRFFAVRPEGSVSTLKIQRTERGDSAVYLCASSNPDRDGYTFGSGTRLTVV.

This chain connects TRBV4-1 to TRBJ1-1; no clear D gene. CDR1 and CDR2 (germline): MGHRA, YSYEKL. V was cut by 0 bases and J by 4 bases, with 9 bases left in between. This CDR3 region has 14 residues. The CDR3: CASSQEGQPTEAFF. DNA of the CDR3: TGCGCCAGCAGCCAAGAGGGCCAACCCACTGAAGCTTTCTTT.

This rearrangement joins TRBV5-1 to TRBJ1-1; maybe TRBD1 (6 bases). V gave up 4 bases and J gave up 1 base, with 8 bases separating them. The germline V gene encodes CDR1 SGHRS and CDR2 YFSETQ. This CDR3 has 13 amino acids. CDR3: CASSLQGNTEAFF. The CDR3 nucleotides read TGCGCCAGCAGCCTACAGGGGAACACTGAAGCTTTCTTT.

Comments on this clone: This same CDR3 is encoded by further DNA sequences in the sample. The chain links TRBV18 to TRBJ1-1; 11 bases are a match to TRBD1. The CDR3 loop spans 15 amino acids. With V trimmed by 2 bases and J by 4 bases, 3 bases remained unmatched. Per the germline V gene, CDR1 is KGHSH and CDR2 is LQKENI. Here the CDR3 DNA reads TGTGCCAGCTCACCAAGCGGGACAGGGGGCACTGAAGCTTTCTTT. This encodes CASSPSGTGGTEAFF.

The J gene is TRBJ2-7, the V gene TRBV5-4, with TRBD1 matching 12 bases. The CDR3 loop spans 16 amino acids. V lost 4 bases, J lost 4 bases, and 9 bases stayed unmatched. CDR1 is SGHNT and CDR2 is YYREEE in the germline V gene (reference sequence). CDR3 DNA: TGTGCCAGCAGCGAGGACCCGGGACAGGGGGCTTACGAGCAGTACTTC. This translates into CASSEDPGQGAYEQYF.

The gene calls are TRBV30 and TRBJ1-2; tentative D call: TRBD1 (6 bases). CDR3 length: 13 residues. Germline V gives CDR1 GTSNPN, CDR2 SVGIG (reference sequence). V lost 4 bases to trimming and J lost 8 bases, with 17 bases between them. CDR3 sequence: CAWIPKGVWGYTF. CDR3 bases: TGTGCCTGGATTCCTAAGGGGGTTTGGGGCTACACCTTC.

In its sample, this clone was seen once. V is TRBV5-8 and J is TRBJ1-6; D gene unclear. The CDR3 consists of 16 residues. The germline CDR1 and CDR2 sequences are SGHTS and YDEGEE. V was trimmed by 1 base and J by 0 bases, leaving 8 bases between them. DNA for the CDR3: TGTGCCAGCAGCTTGTCGCTGAGCTCCTATAATTCACCCCTCCACTTT. Amino acid sequence: CASSLSLSSYNSPLHF.

The gene calls are TRBV6-5 and TRBJ2-3; D might be TRBD1 (6 bases). The CDR3 spans 13 residues. Germline V gives CDR1 MNHEY, CDR2 SVGAGI. V lost 6 bases and J lost 0, with 7 bases in between. The CDR3 loop is CASRQGSTDTQYF. CDR3 nucleotides: TGTGCCAGCAGGCAGGGGAGCACAGATACGCAGTATTTT.

The chain recombines TRBV5-1 with TRBJ2-7; D is perhaps TRBD1 (6 bases). CDR3 size: 13 residues. From germline, CDR1 is SGHRS and CDR2 YFSETQ. Trimming cost V 0 bases and J 3 bases, with 7 bases left between them. The CDR3 DNA is TGCGCCAGCAGCTTGGGGACAGTCTACGAGCAGTACTTC. Amino acids: CASSLGTVYEQYF. Supplemented by reference TRBV5-1 and TRBJ2-7, the full variable domain reads KAGVTQTPRYLIKTRGQQVTLSCSPISGHRSVSWYQQTPGQGLQFLFEYFSETQRNKGNFPGRFSGRQFSNSRSEMNVSTLELGDSALYLCASSLGTVYEQYFGPGTRLTVT.

The chain recombines TRBV7-3 with TRBJ1-2; TRBD1 matches at 7 bases. This CDR3 has 15 residues. Germline values: CDR1 SGHTA, CDR2 FQGTGA. With 3 bases clipped from V and 4 bases from J, the junction kept 8 bases outside the gene matches. CDR3 loop: CASSLDPGTVYGYTF. CDR3 nucleotide sequence: TGTGCCAGCAGCTTGGACCCCGGGACAGTCTATGGCTACACCTTC.

This clone was observed a handful of times. The rearrangement joins TRBV3-1 (or the pseudogene TRBV3-2) to TRBJ1-1; TRBD1 is a possible D gene (5 bases). The CDR3 loop spans 16 amino acids. Per germline, CDR1 LGHDT and CDR2 YNNKEL (reference sequence). Trimming left V 4 bases short and J 3 bases short, with 18 bases between. Here the CDR3 reads CASSLEFRGLDTEAFF. In DNA, the CDR3 is TGTGCCAGCAGCCTTGAATTTAGGGGTTTGGACACTGAAGCTTTCTTT.